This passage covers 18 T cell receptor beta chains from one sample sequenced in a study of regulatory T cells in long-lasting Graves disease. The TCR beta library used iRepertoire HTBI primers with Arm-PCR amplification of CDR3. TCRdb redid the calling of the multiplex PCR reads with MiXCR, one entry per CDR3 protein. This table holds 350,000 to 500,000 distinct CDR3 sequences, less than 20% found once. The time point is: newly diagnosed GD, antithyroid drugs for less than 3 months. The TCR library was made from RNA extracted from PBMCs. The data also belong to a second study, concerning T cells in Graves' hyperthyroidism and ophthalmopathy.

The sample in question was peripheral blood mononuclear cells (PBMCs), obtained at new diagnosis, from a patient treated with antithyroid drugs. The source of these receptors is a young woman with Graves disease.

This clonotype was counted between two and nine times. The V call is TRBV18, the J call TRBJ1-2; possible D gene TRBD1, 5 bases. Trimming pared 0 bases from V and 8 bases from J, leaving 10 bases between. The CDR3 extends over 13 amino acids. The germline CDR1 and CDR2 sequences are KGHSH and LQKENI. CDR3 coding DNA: TGTGCCAGCTCACCACCCCAGAGGGACGGCTACACCTTC. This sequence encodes CASSPPQRDGYTF.

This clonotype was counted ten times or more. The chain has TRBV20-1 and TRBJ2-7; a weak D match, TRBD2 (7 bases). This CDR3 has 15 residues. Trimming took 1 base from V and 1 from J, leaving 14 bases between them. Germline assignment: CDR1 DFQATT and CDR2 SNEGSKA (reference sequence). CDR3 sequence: CSARVAGAISYEQYF. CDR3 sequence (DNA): TGCAGTGCTAGAGTGGCGGGGGCCATATCCTACGAGCAGTACTTC.

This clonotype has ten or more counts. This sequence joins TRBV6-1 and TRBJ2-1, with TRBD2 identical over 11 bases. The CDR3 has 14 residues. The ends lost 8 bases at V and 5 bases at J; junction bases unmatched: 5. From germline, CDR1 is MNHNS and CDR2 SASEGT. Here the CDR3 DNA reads TGTGCCAGCGGTACTAGCGGGAGTCACAATGAGCAGTTCTTC. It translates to CASGTSGSHNEQFF.

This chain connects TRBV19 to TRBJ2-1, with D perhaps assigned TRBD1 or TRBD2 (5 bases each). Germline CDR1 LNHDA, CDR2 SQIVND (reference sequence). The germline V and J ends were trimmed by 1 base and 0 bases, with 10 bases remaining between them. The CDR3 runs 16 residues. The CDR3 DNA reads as TGTGCCAGTAGTATAGTGGGACCCTCCTCCTACAATGAGCAGTTCTTC. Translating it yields CASSIVGPSSYNEQFF.

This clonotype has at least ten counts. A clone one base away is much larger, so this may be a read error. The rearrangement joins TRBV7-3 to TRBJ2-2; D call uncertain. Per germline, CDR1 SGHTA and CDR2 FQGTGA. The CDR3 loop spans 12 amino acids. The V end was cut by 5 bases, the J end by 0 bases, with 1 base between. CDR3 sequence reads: CASSANTGELFF. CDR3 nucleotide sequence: TGTGCCAGCAGCGCGAACACCGGGGAGCTGTTTTTT. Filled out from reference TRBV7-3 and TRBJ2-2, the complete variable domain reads GAGVSQTPSNKVTEKGKYVELRCDPISGHTALYWYRQSLGQGPEFLIYFQGTGAADDSGLPNDRFFAVRPEGSVSTLKIQRTERGDSAVYLCASSANTGELFFGEGSRLTVL.

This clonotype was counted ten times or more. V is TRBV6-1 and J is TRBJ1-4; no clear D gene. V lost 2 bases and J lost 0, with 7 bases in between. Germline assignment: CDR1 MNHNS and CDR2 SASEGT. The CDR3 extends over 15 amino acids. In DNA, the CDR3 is TGTGCCAGCAGTGAAATTGGCGCAACTAATGAAAAACTGTTTTTT. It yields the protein CASSEIGATNEKLFF.

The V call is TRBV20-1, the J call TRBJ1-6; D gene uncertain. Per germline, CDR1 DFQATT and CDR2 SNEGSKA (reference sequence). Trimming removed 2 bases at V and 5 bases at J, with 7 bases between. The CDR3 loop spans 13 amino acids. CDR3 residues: CSARQDDNSPLHF. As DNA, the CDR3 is TGCAGTGCTAGACAGGACGATAATTCACCCCTCCACTTT.

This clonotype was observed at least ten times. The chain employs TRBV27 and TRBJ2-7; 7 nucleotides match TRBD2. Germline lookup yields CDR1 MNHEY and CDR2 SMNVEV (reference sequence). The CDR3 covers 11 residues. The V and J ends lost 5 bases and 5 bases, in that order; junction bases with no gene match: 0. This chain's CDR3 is CASSGGDEQYF. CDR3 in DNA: TGTGCCAGCAGTGGGGGGGACGAGCAGTACTTC.

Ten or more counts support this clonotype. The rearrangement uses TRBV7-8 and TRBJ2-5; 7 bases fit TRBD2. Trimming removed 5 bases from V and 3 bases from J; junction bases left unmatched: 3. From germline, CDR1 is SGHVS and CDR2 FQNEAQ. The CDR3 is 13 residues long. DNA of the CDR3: TGTGCCAGCAGCCAACTAGCGAAAGAGACCCAGTACTTC. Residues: CASSQLAKETQYF. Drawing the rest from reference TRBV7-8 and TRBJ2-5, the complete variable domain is GAGVSQSPRYKVAKRGQDVALRCDPISGHVSLFWYQQALGQGPEFLTYFQNEAQLDKSGLPSDRFFAERPEGSVSTLKIQRTQQEDSAVYLCASSQLAKETQYFGPGTRLLVL.

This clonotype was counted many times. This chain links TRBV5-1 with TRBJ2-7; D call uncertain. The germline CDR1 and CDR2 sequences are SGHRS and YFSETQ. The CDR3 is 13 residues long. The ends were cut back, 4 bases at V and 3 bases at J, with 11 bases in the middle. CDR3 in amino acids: CASSQARNYEQYF. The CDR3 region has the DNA TGCGCCAGCAGCCAAGCCCGGAACTACGAGCAGTACTTC. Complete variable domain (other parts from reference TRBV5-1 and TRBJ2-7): KAGVTQTPRYLIKTRGQQVTLSCSPISGHRSVSWYQQTPGQGLQFLFEYFSETQRNKGNFPGRFSGRQFSNSRSEMNVSTLELGDSALYLCASSQARNYEQYFGPGTRLTVT.

The CDR3 here is CASSTQTGSSTGANVLTF. In DNA form, the CDR3 reads TGTGCCAGCAGCACACAGACAGGGAGTTCAACTGGGGCCAACGTCCTGACTTTC. The genes are TRBV7-9 and TRBJ2-6, with 7 bases identical to TRBD1. The V gene's germline CDR1 is SEHNR and CDR2 FQNEAQ (reference sequence). CDR3 length: 18 amino acids. V shed 5 bases and J 2 bases; nucleotides not matched to a gene: 12.

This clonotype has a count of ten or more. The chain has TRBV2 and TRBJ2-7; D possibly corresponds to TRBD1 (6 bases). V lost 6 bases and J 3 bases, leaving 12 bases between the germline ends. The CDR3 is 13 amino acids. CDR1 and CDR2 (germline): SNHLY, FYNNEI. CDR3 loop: CASSEGENYEQYF. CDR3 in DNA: TGTGCCAGCAGCGAGGGGGAAAACTACGAGCAGTACTTC.

The DNA of the CDR3 is TGTGCCAGCAGCTTAACGGATCCAGATTCACCCCTCCACTTT. Its translation: CASSLTDPDSPLHF. The J gene is TRBJ1-6, the V gene TRBV7-9; D unresolved. The germline CDR1 and CDR2 sequences are SEHNR and FQNEAQ (reference sequence). V lost 2 bases, J lost 8 bases, and 10 bases lay in between. The CDR3 has 14 residues.

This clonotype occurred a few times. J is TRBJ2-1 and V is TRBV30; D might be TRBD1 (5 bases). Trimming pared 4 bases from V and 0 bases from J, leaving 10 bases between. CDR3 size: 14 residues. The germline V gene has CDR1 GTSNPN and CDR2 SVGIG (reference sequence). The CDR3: CAWTWGGSYNEQFF. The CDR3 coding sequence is TGTGCCTGGACTTGGGGCGGCTCCTACAATGAGCAGTTCTTC.

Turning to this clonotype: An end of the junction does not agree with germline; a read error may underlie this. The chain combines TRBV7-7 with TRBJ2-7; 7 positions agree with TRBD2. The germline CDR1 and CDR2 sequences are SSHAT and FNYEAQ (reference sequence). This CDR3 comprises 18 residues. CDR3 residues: CASSLAGGKPGGIYEQYF. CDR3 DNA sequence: TGTGCTAGCAGCTTAGCCGGGGGGAAGCCGGGCGGCATCTACGAGCAGTACTTC.

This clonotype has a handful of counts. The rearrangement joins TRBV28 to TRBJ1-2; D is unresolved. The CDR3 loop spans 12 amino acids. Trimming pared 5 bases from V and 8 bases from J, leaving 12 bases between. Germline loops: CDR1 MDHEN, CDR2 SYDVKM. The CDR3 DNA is TGTGCCAGCAGTACCCCGCCGGGAGGCTACACCTTC. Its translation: CASSTPPGGYTF.

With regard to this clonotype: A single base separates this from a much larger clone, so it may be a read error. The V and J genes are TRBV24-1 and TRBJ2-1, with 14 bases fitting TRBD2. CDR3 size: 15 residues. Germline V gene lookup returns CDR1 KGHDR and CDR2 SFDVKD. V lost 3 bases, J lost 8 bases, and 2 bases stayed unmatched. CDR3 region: CATSDGTSGSDEQFF. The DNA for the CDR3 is TGTGCCACCAGTGATGGGACTAGCGGGAGCGATGAGCAGTTCTTC.

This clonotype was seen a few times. CDR3 sequence: CASSSDGSNYGYTF. CDR3 bases: TGTGCCAGCAGTTCTGACGGATCTAACTATGGCTACACCTTC. The chain carries TRBV27 and TRBJ1-2; unclear D gene. Trimming removed 4 bases at V and 0 bases at J, with 9 bases between. Germline values: CDR1 MNHEY, CDR2 SMNVEV (reference sequence). This CDR3 region has 14 residues.